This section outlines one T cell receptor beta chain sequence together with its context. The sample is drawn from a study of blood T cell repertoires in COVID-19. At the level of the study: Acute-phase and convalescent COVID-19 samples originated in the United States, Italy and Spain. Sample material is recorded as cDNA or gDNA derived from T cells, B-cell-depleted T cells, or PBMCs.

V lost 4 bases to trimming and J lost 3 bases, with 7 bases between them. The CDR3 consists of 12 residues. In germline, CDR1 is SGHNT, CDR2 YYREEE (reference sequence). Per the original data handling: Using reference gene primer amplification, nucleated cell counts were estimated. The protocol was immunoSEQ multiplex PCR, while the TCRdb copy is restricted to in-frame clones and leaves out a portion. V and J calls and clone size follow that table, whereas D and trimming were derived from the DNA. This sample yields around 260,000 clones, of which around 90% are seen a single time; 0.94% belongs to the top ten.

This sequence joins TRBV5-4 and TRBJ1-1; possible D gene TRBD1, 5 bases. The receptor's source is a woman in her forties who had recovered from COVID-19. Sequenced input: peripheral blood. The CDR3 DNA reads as TGTGCCAGCAGCCTACAGGACACTGAAGCTTTCTTT. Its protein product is CASSLQDTEAFF.